This TCR beta chain appears in the sequencing data of a study of blood T cell repertoires in COVID-19. The CDR3 length is 14 residues. The germline CDR1 and CDR2 sequences are MNHEY and SMNVEV (reference sequence). V was pared by 6 bases and J by 1 base, with 12 bases between. Repertoires were generated with immunoSEQ multiplex PCR, while TCRdb's copy carries only in-frame clones and drops some. Here the sample spans about 400,000 clones, under 90% being singletons. J is TRBJ1-1 and V is TRBV27; D is uncertain. Input material: PBMCs or T cells enriched from blood (not recorded which). The receptor was isolated from a woman aged 25 to 39 who had recovered from COVID-19. CDR3: CASRAGKGNTEAFF. The DNA of the CDR3 is TGTGCCAGCAGGGCAGGAAAAGGGAACACTGAAGCTTTCTTT.